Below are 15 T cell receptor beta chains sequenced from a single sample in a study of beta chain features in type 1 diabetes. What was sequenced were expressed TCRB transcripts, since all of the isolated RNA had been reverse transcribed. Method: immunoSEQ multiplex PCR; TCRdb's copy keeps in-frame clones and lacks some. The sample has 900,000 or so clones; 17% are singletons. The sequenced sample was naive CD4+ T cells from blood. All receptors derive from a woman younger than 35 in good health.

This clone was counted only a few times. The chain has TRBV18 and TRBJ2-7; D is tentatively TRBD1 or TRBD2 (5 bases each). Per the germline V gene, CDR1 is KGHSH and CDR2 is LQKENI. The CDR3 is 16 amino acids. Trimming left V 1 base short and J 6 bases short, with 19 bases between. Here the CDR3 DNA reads TGTGCCAGCTCACCACTGGTCGGGACCGGTCTTCCCGAGCAGTACTTC. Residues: CASSPLVGTGLPEQYF. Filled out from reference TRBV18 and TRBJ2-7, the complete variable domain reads NAGVMQNPRHLVRRRGQEARLRCSPMKGHSHVYWYRQLPEEGLKFMVYLQKENIIDESGMPKERFSAEFPKEGPSILRIQQVVRGDSAAYFCASSPLVGTGLPEQYFGPGTRLTVT.

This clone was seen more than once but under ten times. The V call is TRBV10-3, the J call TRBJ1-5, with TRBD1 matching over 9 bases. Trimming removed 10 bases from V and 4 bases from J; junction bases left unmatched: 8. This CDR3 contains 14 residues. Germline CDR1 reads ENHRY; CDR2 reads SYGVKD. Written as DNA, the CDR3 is TGTGCCAGTCAGCCGGGGACAGGGAATCAGCCCCAGCATTTT. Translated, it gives CASQPGTGNQPQHF.

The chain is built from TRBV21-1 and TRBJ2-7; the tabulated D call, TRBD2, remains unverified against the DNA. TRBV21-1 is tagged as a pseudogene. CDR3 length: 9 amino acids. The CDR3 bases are TGTGCCACCACGCGCGAGCAGTACTTC. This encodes CATTREQYF.

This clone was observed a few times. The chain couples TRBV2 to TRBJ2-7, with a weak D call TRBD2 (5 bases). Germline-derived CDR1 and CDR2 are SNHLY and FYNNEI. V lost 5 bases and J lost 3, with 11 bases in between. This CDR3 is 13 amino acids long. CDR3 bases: TGTGCCAGCAGTCGGCAGGCGGGCTACGAGCAGTACTTC. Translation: CASSRQAGYEQYF.

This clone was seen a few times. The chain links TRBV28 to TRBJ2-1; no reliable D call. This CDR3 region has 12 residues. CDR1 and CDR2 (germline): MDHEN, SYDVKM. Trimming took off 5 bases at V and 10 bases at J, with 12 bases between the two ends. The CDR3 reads CASSLAPGEQFF. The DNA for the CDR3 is TGTGCCAGCAGTCTGGCCCCTGGGGAGCAGTTCTTC.

For the CDR3, the DNA is TGTGCCATCAGTGTATTAGGGAGAGGTGATGAGCAGTTCTTC. Protein product: CAISVLGRGDEQFF. The rearrangement uses TRBV10-3 and TRBJ2-1; TRBD2 might be the D (5 bases). The germline V and J ends were trimmed by 4 bases and 8 bases, with 15 bases remaining between them. Per the germline V gene, CDR1 is ENHRY and CDR2 is SYGVKD. The CDR3 contains 14 residues.

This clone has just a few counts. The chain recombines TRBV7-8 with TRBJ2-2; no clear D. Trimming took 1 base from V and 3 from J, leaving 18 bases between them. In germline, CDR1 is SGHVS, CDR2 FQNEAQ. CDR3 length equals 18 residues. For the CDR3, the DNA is TGTGCCAGCAGCTTAGGGCAGCCGGGCGGCACGTACACCGGGGAGCTGTTTTTT. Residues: CASSLGQPGGTYTGELFF.

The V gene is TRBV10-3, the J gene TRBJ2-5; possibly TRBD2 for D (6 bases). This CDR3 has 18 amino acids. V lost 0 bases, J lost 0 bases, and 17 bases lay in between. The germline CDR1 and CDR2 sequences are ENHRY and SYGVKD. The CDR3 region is CAISESGTGGRHQETQYF. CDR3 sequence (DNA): TGTGCCATCAGTGAGTCCGGAACCGGAGGGAGGCACCAAGAGACCCAGTACTTC.

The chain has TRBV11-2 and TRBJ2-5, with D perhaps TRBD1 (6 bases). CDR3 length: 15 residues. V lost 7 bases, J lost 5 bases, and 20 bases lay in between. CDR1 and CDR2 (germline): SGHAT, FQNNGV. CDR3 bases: TGTGCCAGCACCCCCCTCACAGGGTTTGGGGAGACCCAGTACTTC. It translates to CASTPLTGFGETQYF.

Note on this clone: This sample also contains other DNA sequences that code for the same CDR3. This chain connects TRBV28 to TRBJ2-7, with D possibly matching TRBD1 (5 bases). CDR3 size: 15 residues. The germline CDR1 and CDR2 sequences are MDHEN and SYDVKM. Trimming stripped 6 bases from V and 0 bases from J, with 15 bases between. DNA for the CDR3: TGTGCCAGCAGACCCACAGGCGGTAGCTCCTACGAGCAGTACTTC. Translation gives CASRPTGGSSYEQYF.

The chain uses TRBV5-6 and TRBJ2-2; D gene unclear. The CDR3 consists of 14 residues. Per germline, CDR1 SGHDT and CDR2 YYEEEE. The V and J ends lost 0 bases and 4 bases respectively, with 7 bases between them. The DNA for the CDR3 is TGTGCCAGCAGCTTGGTGGGAAGCACCGGGGAGCTGTTTTTT. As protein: CASSLVGSTGELFF.

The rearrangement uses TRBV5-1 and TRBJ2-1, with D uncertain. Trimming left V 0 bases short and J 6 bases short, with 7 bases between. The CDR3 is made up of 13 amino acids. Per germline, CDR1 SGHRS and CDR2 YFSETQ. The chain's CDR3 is CASSLVASNEQFF. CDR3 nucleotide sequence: TGCGCCAGCAGCTTGGTGGCAAGCAATGAGCAGTTCTTC. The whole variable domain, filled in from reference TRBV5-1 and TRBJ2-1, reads KAGVTQTPRYLIKTRGQQVTLSCSPISGHRSVSWYQQTPGQGLQFLFEYFSETQRNKGNFPGRFSGRQFSNSRSEMNVSTLELGDSALYLCASSLVASNEQFFGPGTRLTVL.

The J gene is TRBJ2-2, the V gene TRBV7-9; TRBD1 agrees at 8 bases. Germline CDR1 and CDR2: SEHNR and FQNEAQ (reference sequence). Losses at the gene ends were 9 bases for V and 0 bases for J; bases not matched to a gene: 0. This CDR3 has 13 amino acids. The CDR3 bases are TGTGCCAGACAGGGGGCGAACACCGGGGAGCTGTTTTTT. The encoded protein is CARQGANTGELFF.

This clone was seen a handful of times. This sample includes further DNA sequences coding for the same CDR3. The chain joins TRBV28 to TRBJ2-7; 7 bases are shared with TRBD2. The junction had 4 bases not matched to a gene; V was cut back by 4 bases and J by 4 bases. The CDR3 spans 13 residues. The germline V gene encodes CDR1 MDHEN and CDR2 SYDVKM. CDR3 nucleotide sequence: TGTGCCAGCAGTTCTGGCGGGAGTTACGAGCAGTACTTC. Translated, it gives CASSSGGSYEQYF.

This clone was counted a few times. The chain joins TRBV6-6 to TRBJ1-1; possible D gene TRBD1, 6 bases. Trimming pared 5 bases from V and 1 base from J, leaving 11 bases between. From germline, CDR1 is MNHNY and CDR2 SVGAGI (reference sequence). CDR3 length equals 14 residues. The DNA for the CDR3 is TGTGCCAGCAGTCCCTGGACAGCGAACACTGAAGCTTTCTTT. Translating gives CASSPWTANTEAFF.